The clone carrying this T cell receptor (delta chain) was seen a few times. The antigen is undetermined. After alphabeta T cell depletion, CD3+ Vdelta1+ Vdelta2- thymocytes were sorted. The V end was cut by 6 bases, the J end by 0 bases, with 23 bases between. There are 18 residues in the CDR3. CDR1 is TSWWSYY and CDR2 is QGS in the germline V gene. The entry originates in a study of Vδ1+ human thymocytes. Study results and limitations: In the thymus, TRG and TRD repertoires looked highly polyclonal with Gaussian CDR3 lengths. Unlike peripheral blood Vdelta1+ controls, thymic delta-chain sequences included about 20% Vdelta2 and few Vdelta3. Bulk repertoire data may be misinterpreted because of unexpected Vdelta2 sequences.

Extracted RNA was reverse transcribed into cDNA. CDR3 amplicons came from multiplex PCR with pooled V-gene forward and constant-region reverse primers. TCRdb re-identified clones in the multiplex PCR reads via CATT. The top ten clones hold roughly 0.25% of a sample with under 85,000 delta-chain clones, roughly a third of them seen once. The sequenced sample consisted of Vdelta1+ gamma-delta thymocytes from the thymus. Specified subset: FACS-sorted CD3+ TCRalphabeta- TCRVdelta1+ TCRVdelta2- thymocytes. This sequence was found in a boy in the first two years of life who had congenital heart surgery. The chain has TRDV1 and TRDJ1; no clear D gene. CDR3 coding DNA: TGTGCTCTTGGCTCCGACCCCGTTTTTTCCGCGTACACCGATAAACTCATCTTT. Amino acids: CALGSDPVFSAYTDKLIF.